This TCR beta chain stems from a study of regulatory T cells in long-lasting Graves disease (dated by TCRdb to about 2021). Background for the entire study: Antithyroid drugs had been taken for less than 3 months by newly diagnosed Graves' disease patients. Persistent Graves' disease patients were compared with newly diagnosed Graves' disease patients by peripheral blood TCR sequencing and RNA sequencing. The study was registered as a clinical trial and conducted in China. A total of 33 samples were covered by TCR sequencing, comprising approximately 13 persistent and around 20 newly diagnosed Graves' disease patients. Results the study describes overall, beyond this receptor: Sequencing and analysis were restricted to the TCR beta chain. A larger number of public clonotypes was shared among persistent patients (about 2,700) than among newly diagnosed patients (about 990). The small sample size was acknowledged by the authors as a limitation that may reduce accuracy. Peripheral blood alone was examined, since thyroid tissue, which constituted the primary lesion, could not be accessed. Persistent Graves' disease patients showed lower TCR Shannon entropy and fewer highly expanded clones than newly diagnosed patients, suggesting clonal expansion. TRBV28, TRBJ1-2 and TRBJ2-5 were preferentially used in persistent disease, while TRBV20-1 and TRBJ2-1 were favored in newly diagnosed disease.

As regards this clonotype: Its antigen remains undetermined. An end of the junction does not agree with germline; a read error may underlie this.

Reading the germline V gene (reference sequence) gives CDR1 DFQATT and CDR2 SNEGSKA. The CDR3, from cysteine to phenylalanine, totals 15 residues. The retained sequence is limited to the CDR3, 45 bases, with the frame set at the first base. Library construction relied on multiplex PCR. Sequencing took place on an Illumina HiSeq 4000. CDR3 regions were amplified by Arm-PCR with iRepertoire HTBI primers to construct TCR beta libraries. Before sequencing, the PCR products went through gel purification. Per the source publication's procedure: Across samples, roughly 60 TRBV and 12 to 15 TRBJ segments were identified and used for gene usage analysis of CDR3 amino acid clonotypes. Filtered high-quality paired reads were merged into contigs using COPE and FqMerger. BLAST was used to align contigs to the IMGT TRBV, TRBD and TRBJ reference genes, and CDR3 was defined following IMGT. Clonotypes above 0.1% frequency were classified as highly expanded clones. Repertoire diversity was measured by Shannon entropy, and V-J evenness by the Gini coefficient. Clonotypes shared by more than one individual were considered public. The public reads were reanalyzed by TCRdb: fastp trimming at Q25, MiXCR alignment, in-frame beta chains only. Each CDR3 protein appears once, grouped with its most common genes and DNA. The V and J calls follow TCRdb's processing rather than the paper's. Across this sample there are around 480,000 distinct CDR3 sequences, with 15% to 20% seen only once. The top ten hold over 9% of the sample.

In the paper's terms, the time point label means: newly diagnosed GD, antithyroid drugs for less than 3 months. For both TCR sequencing and RNA sequencing, RNA was extracted from PBMCs in TRIzol. The diagnosis of Graves' disease was made according to American Thyroid Association guidelines. Patients were recruited from an endocrinology department in Xi'an, China. Each patient gave around 9 milliliters of peripheral blood, collected in an EDTA anticoagulant tube. Ficoll Paque Plus density gradient separation was used to isolate PBMCs, and no further T cell sorting was done. An Agilent 2100 Bioanalyzer and agarose gel were used to assess RNA quality, and a NanoDrop 2000 was used to measure RNA concentration. The sample was also reused in another study, on T cells in Graves' hyperthyroidism and ophthalmopathy. As noted in the second study: Stable Graves' hyperthyroidism was defined as no progression to ophthalmopathy during 18 months of follow-up. Hyperthyroidism patients were newly diagnosed, had a disease duration of under 2 months, and were aged 18 to 65 years. The study excluded patients with uncontrolled infections, other autoimmune diseases, pregnancy or lactation. Diagnoses were established on the basis of clinical symptoms, serum thyroxine and TRAb, thyroid ultrasound, and orbital computed tomography. For the first round of RT-PCR on the TCR CDR3, the HTBI primer set was used together with the Qiagen OneStep RT-PCR kit. Blood samples also contained most of the expanded thyroid clonotypes (frequency above 0.001), which suggests that blood repertoires may reflect thyroid immune responses. In cross-validation, a model built on a 13 V-J signature told ophthalmopathy apart from stable hyperthyroidism with approximately 90% sensitivity and around 84% specificity, and in testing the same model reached 80%/75%. In validation, progression to ophthalmopathy was predicted by the model with 70.59% sensitivity and nearly 75% specificity, a median of roughly 6 months before onset. To identify distinguishing TCR V-J signatures, a discovery cohort of around 100 patients was used, comprising 43 with Graves' ophthalmopathy and around 57 with stable Graves' hyperthyroidism. Prospective prediction of ophthalmopathy was tested in an independent validation cohort consisting of 18 hyperthyroidism patients and about 17 patients who later progressed to ophthalmopathy. For training and testing, the 100 or so patients in the discovery cohort were randomly divided in a 7:3 ratio. The study also compared thyroid tissue and blood T-cell repertoires from a handful of Graves' hyperthyroidism patients. After sampling, hyperthyroidism patients received methimazole starting at 30 mg daily, and ophthalmopathy patients received high-dose intravenous methylprednisolone. Libraries were constructed in a second round of multiplex PCR, after which size selection and purification were performed. The libraries were sequenced on an Illumina HiSeq2000 using paired-end 100 bp reads. SOAPnuke was used to process the raw data, throwing out any read that contained adapters or uncalled bases, had a mean Phred below 15, or lacked an exact constant-primer or identifier match. COPE v1.2.5 was used to merge high-quality paired reads, and clonotypes were defined as unique nucleotide sequences. Clonotypes were aligned to IMGT TRBV, TRBD and TRBJ reference segments using MiTCR v1.1. The analysis was restricted to V-J combinations with a frequency above 0.0001, which together covered 99.2% of the repertoires. The TCS score was defined as the ratio of F50 (clonal expansion) to E x V (chaos), calculated using BLOSUM62-based TCRdist between CDR3 peptides within each V-J. Welch's t-statistics and random forest reduced around 520 V-J features to 10 to 15, which were used in a naive Bayes classifier (R e1071). No statistical method was used to set the sample size in advance, and investigators knew the group allocation. According to the paper, TCR Vbeta CDR3 sequencing was carried out on 120 to 150 peripheral blood samples, which came from fewer than 50 ophthalmopathy, about 75 hyperthyroidism and 17 progressor patients.

The sequencing used peripheral blood mononuclear cells (PBMCs), collected at new diagnosis, from a patient treated with antithyroid drugs. This receptor was obtained from a man aged 40-50 years with Graves disease. Donor details come from another sample of the same person, matched by shared clones. The sequence is built from TRBV20-1 and TRBJ1-4; no D gene is confidently identified. The sequenced DNA is TGCAGTGCTAGAGATAGCGAGGGAGGGAATGAAAAACTGCTTTTT. This gives the protein CSARDSEGGNEKLLF.